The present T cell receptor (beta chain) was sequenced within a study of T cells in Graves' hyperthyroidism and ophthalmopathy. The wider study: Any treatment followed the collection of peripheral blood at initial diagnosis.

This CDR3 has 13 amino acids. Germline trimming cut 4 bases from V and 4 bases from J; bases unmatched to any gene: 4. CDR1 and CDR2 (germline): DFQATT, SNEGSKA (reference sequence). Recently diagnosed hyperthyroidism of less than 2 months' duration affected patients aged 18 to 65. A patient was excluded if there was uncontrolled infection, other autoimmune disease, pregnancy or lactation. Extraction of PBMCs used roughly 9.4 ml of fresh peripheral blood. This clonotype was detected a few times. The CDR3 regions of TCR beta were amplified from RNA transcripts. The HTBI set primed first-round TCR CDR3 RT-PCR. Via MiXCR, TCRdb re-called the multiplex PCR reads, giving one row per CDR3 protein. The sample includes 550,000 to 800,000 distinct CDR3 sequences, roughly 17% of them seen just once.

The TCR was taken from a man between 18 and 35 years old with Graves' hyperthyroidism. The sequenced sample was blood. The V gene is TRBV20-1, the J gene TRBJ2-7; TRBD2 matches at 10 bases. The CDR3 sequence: CSATGTSVYEQYF. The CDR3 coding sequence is TGCAGTGCTACCGGGACTAGCGTTTACGAGCAGTACTTC.